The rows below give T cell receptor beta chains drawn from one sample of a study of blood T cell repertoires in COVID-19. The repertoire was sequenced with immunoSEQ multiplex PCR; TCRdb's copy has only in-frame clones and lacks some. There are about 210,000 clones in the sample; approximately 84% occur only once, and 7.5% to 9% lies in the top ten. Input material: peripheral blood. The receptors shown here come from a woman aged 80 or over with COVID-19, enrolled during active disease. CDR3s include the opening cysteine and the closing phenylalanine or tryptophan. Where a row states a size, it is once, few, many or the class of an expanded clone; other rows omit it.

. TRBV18 CASSPGLESGNEQFF
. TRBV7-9 CASSLVSGVTNEQFF
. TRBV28 CASSQQGLGGYTF
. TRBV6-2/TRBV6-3 CASSAYPTGPPQHF
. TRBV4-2 CASSQRAHSNQPQHF
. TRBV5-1 CASSNPSTGELFF
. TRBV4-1 CASSQDVRTEAFF
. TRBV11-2 CASSLHRTGITGELFF
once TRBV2 CASKGVGNQPQHF
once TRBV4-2 CASSQAGTANEQFF
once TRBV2 CASTRDTGETQYF
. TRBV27 CASTGQGQVDTQYF
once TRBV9 CASSAHRDIGNYGYTF
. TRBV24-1 CATSGGGTQYF
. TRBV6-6 CASSQDRGVGEAFF
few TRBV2 CASMAGRQGRLQPQHF
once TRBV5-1 CASSSDTGSSVSGNTIYF
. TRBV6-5 CASSNGTIRPYEQYF
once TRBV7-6 CASASGGWETQYF
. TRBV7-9 CASSLVGTRSNEQFF
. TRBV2 CASRRTHSGQPQHF
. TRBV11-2 CASSLDPQGLIGYTF
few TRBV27 CASSRLASGSLEQYF
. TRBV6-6 CASSSTPYNEQFF
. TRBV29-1 CSVVEGAPSYEQYF
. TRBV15 CATSRTGLLYEQYF
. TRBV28 CASSLSVNYGYTF
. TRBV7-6 CASSLGPQLAVTDTQYF
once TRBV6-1 CASSELGAGGENTQYF
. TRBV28 CASSPHQGLGVGYTF
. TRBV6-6 CASSYSFREGTEAFF
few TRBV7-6 CASSLRAGGSETQYF
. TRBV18 CASSPYLGLAGERDLTDTQYF
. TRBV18 CASSPRGAGETQYF
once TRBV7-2 CASSARQGGYEQYF
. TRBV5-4 CASSPGLAPDTQYF
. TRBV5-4 CASSLAGEGGYGYTF
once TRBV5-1 CASSLSGDSYNEQFF
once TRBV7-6 CASSQLPGTSGRWETQYF
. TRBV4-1 CASSRPQGAEQYF
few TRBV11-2 CASSLGGNYGYTF
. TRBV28 CASSSMRTGGSYTF
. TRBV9 CASSVGLARDTQYF